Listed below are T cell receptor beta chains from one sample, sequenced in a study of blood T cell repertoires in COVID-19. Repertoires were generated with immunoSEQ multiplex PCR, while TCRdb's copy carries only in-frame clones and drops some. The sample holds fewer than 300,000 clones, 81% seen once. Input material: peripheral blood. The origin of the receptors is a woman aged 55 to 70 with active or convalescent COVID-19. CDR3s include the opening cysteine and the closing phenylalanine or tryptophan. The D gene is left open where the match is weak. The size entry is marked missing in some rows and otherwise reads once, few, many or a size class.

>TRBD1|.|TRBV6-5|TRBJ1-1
CASSSTGGTNTEAFF
TGTGCCAGCAGTTCCACAGGGGGTACGAACACTGAAGCTTTCTTT
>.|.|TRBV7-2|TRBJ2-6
CASRWAGMASGANVLTF
TGTGCCAGCAGGTGGGCAGGGATGGCCTCTGGGGCCAACGTCCTGACTTTC
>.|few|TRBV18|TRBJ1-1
CASSPGHTEAFF
TGTGCCAGCTCACCAGGGCACACTGAAGCTTTCTTT
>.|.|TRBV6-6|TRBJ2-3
CASSYPPRPTQYF
TGTGCCAGCAGTTACCCCCCCAGGCCAACGCAGTATTTT
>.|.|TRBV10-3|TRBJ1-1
CAISARENTEAFF
TGTGCCATCAGCGCCCGGGAGAACACTGAAGCTTTCTTT
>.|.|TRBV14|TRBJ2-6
CASSPRAGSGANVLTF
TGTGCCAGCAGCCCGAGGGCGGGTTCTGGGGCCAACGTCCTGACTTTC
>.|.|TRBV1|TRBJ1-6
CTSSQGAIRVGSPLHF
TGCACCAGCAGCCAAGGGGCGATCAGGGTTGGCTCACCCCTCCACTTT
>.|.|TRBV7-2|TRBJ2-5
CASSPGQGGVGTQYF
TGTGCCAGCAGCCCAGGACAAGGGGGAGTAGGGACCCAGTACTTC
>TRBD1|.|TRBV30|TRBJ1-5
CAWRGQGRGWQPQHF
TGTGCCTGGAGGGGACAGGGCAGGGGTTGGCAGCCCCAGCATTTT
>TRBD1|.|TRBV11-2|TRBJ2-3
CASSFAIRDSRFTDTQYF
TGTGCCAGCAGCTTCGCAATCCGGGACAGTAGGTTCACAGATACGCAGTATTTT
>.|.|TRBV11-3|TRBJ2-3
CASSLVGRPTDTQYF
TGTGCCAGCAGCTTAGTGGGGCGGCCGACAGATACGCAGTATTTT
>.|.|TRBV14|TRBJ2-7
CASSRRETGIYEQYF
TGTGCCAGCAGCCGCAGGGAGACAGGCATTTACGAGCAGTACTTC